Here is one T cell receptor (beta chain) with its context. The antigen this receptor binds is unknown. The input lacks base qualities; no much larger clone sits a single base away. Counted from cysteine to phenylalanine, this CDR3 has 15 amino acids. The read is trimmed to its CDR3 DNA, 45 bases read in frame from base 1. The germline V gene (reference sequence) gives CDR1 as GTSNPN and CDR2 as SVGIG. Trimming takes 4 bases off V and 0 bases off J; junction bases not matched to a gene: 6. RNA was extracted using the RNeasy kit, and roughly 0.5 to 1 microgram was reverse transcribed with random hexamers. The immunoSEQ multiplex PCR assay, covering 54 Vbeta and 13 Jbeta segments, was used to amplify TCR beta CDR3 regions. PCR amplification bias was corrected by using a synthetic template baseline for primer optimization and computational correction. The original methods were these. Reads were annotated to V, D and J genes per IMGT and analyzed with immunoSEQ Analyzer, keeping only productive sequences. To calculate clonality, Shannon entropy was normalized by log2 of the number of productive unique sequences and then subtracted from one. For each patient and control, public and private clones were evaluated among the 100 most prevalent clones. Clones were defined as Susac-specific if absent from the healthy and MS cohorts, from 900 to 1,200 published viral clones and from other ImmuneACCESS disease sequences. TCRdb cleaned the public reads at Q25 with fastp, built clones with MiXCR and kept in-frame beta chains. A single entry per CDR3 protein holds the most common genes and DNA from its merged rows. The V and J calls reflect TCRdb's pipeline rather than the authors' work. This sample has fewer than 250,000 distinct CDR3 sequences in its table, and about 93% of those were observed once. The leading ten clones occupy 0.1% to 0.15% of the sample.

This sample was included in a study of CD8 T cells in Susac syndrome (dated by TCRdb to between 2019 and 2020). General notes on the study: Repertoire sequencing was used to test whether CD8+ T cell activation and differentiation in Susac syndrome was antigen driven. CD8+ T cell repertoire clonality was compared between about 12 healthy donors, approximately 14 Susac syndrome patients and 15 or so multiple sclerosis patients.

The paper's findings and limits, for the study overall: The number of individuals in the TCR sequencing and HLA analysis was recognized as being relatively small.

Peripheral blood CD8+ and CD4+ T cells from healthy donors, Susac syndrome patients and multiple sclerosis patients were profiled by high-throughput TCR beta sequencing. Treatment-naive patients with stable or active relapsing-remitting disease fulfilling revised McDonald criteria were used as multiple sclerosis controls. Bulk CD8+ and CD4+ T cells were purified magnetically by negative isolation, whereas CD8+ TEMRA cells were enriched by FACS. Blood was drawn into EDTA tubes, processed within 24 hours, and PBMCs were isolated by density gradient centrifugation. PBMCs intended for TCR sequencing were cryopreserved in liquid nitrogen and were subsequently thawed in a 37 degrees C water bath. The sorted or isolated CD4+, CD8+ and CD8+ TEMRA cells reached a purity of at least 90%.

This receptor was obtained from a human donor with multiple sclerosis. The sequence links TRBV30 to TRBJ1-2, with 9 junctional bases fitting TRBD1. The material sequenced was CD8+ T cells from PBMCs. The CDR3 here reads CAWNIGTGTNYGYTF. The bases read TGTGCCTGGAATATAGGGACAGGGACTAACTATGGCTACACCTTC.